Listed below are T cell receptor beta chains from one sample, sequenced in a study of blood T cell repertoires in COVID-19. Sequencing was performed with immunoSEQ multiplex PCR; in TCRdb, only in-frame clones are kept and a portion is missing. Of 150,000 to 200,000 clones in the sample, 88% are singletons; the top ten hold about 4%. Source material: peripheral blood. The origin of the receptors is a woman in her twenties or thirties with acute or convalescent COVID-19. The CDR3 runs from the conserved cysteine through the conserved F or W. D genes are given only for firm matches. The size field is filled for only some rows; it gives once, few, many or a size class.

abundance: .; d_gene: .; v_gene: TRBV5-1; j_gene: TRBJ1-5; CDR3nt: TGCGCCAGCAGCTTGTCCCCTACAGGGATGGGAGGCAATCAGCCCCAGCATTTT; CDR3aa: CASSLSPTGMGGNQPQHF
abundance: .; d_gene: .; v_gene: TRBV7-9; j_gene: TRBJ1-5; CDR3nt: TGTGCCAGCAGCCCAGGTAATCAGCCCCAGCATTTT; CDR3aa: CASSPGNQPQHF
abundance: .; d_gene: .; v_gene: TRBV5-1; j_gene: TRBJ1-3; CDR3nt: TGCGCCAGCAGCTCGGGGGGACCGAACTCTGGAAACACCATATATTTT; CDR3aa: CASSSGGPNSGNTIYF
abundance: .; d_gene: .; v_gene: TRBV4-1; j_gene: TRBJ1-5; CDR3nt: TGCGCCAGCAGCCAAGATCAGGGTGTCCAGCCCCAGCATTTT; CDR3aa: CASSQDQGVQPQHF
abundance: once; d_gene: TRBD1; v_gene: TRBV28; j_gene: TRBJ1-2; CDR3nt: TGTGCCAGCAGTCCCAACAGGGGCGACGGCTACACCTTC; CDR3aa: CASSPNRGDGYTF
abundance: .; d_gene: TRBD2; v_gene: TRBV7-8; j_gene: TRBJ2-1; CDR3nt: TGTGCCAGCAGCGCAGGACTAGCGGGAACCAATGAGCAGTTCTTC; CDR3aa: CASSAGLAGTNEQFF
abundance: .; d_gene: .; v_gene: TRBV11-3; j_gene: TRBJ2-1; CDR3nt: TGTGCCAGCAGCCGAGGACTTGGGGGGAGCTCCTACAATGAGCAGTTCTTC; CDR3aa: CASSRGLGGSSYNEQFF
abundance: .; d_gene: TRBD1; v_gene: TRBV18; j_gene: TRBJ1-1; CDR3nt: TGTGCCAGCTCACCACGGGACAGGGGAGGCGTGAACACTGAAGCTTTCTTT; CDR3aa: CASSPRDRGGVNTEAFF
abundance: few; d_gene: TRBD1; v_gene: TRBV27; j_gene: TRBJ1-2; CDR3nt: TGTGCCGGTTTGGACAGGACGCCCTTCGATGGCTACACCTTC; CDR3aa: CAGLDRTPFDGYTF
abundance: .; d_gene: .; v_gene: TRBV2; j_gene: TRBJ2-1; CDR3nt: TGTGCCAGCAGAGCTGACTGGGATGAGCAGTTCTTC; CDR3aa: CASRADWDEQFF
abundance: .; d_gene: .; v_gene: TRBV12-3/TRBV12-4; j_gene: TRBJ1-2; CDR3nt: TGTGCCAGCAGTCTAGGGGGGGGATTTGGCTACACCTTC; CDR3aa: CASSLGGGFGYTF
abundance: .; d_gene: TRBD2; v_gene: TRBV5-1; j_gene: TRBJ2-1; CDR3nt: TGCGCCAGCAGCTTGGATGAGGGACTAGCGGGAGGAGGGCAGTTCTTC; CDR3aa: CASSLDEGLAGGGQFF
abundance: once; d_gene: TRBD2; v_gene: TRBV7-8; j_gene: TRBJ2-3; CDR3nt: TGTGCCAGCAGCTTAATAGCGGGAGTAAGGTCAGATACGCAGTATTTT; CDR3aa: CASSLIAGVRSDTQYF
abundance: .; d_gene: .; v_gene: TRBV28; j_gene: TRBJ1-1; CDR3nt: TGTGCCAGCAGTTCTCCGTTTGAAGCTTTCTTT; CDR3aa: CASSSPFEAFF
abundance: .; d_gene: .; v_gene: TRBV5-3; j_gene: TRBJ1-6; CDR3nt: TGTGCCAGAAGCTCAACAGAGTTTAATTCACCCCTCCACTTT; CDR3aa: CARSSTEFNSPLHF
abundance: .; d_gene: .; v_gene: TRBV14; j_gene: TRBJ2-5; CDR3nt: TGTGCCAGCAGCCCCCGACAGGGAGGTCAAGAGACCCAGTACTTC; CDR3aa: CASSPRQGGQETQYF
abundance: .; d_gene: TRBD1; v_gene: TRBV19; j_gene: TRBJ1-5; CDR3nt: TGTGCCACGAAACAGGGGGCGCTGGTAGCCCAGCCCCAGCATTTT; CDR3aa: CATKQGALVAQPQHF
abundance: .; d_gene: .; v_gene: TRBV28; j_gene: TRBJ2-7; CDR3nt: TGTGCCAGCAGCCTATACGAGCAGTACTTC; CDR3aa: CASSLYEQYF
abundance: .; d_gene: .; v_gene: TRBV27; j_gene: TRBJ1-2; CDR3nt: TGTGCCAGCAGTTTACATGGGCGGGCTAAGGGCTACACCTTC; CDR3aa: CASSLHGRAKGYTF
abundance: .; d_gene: .; v_gene: TRBV2; j_gene: TRBJ2-1; CDR3nt: TGTGCCAGCAGTGAAGGGCTTGAGCAGTTCTTC; CDR3aa: CASSEGLEQFF
abundance: .; d_gene: .; v_gene: TRBV29-1; j_gene: TRBJ2-5; CDR3nt: TGCAGCGTTGGGACCGGGACTCAGACCCAGTACTTC; CDR3aa: CSVGTGTQTQYF
abundance: .; d_gene: .; v_gene: TRBV7-9; j_gene: TRBJ1-2; CDR3nt: TGTGCCAGCAACTCGCGTAACTATGGCTACACCTTC; CDR3aa: CASNSRNYGYTF
abundance: .; d_gene: .; v_gene: TRBV2; j_gene: TRBJ1-5; CDR3nt: TGTGCCAGCAGTGAAGACAAGTCATATCAGCCCCAGCATTTT; CDR3aa: CASSEDKSYQPQHF
abundance: few; d_gene: .; v_gene: TRBV2; j_gene: TRBJ2-5; CDR3nt: TGTGCCAGCAGCCAGGACAGTCAAGAGACCCAGTACTTC; CDR3aa: CASSQDSQETQYF
abundance: few; d_gene: .; v_gene: TRBV10-1; j_gene: TRBJ2-7; CDR3nt: TGCGCCAGCAGCTCGGGTCCGAATTACGAGCAGTACTTC; CDR3aa: CASSSGPNYEQYF
abundance: .; d_gene: TRBD2; v_gene: TRBV29-1; j_gene: TRBJ2-5; CDR3nt: TGCAGCGCCGAGGGGACTAGCGGGAGTGAGACCCAGTACTTC; CDR3aa: CSAEGTSGSETQYF
abundance: .; d_gene: TRBD1; v_gene: TRBV28; j_gene: TRBJ1-4; CDR3nt: TGTGCCAGCAGTTTAGCCGGGACAGCTCAGATTGAAAAACTGTTTTTT; CDR3aa: CASSLAGTAQIEKLFF
abundance: .; d_gene: .; v_gene: TRBV2; j_gene: TRBJ1-6; CDR3nt: TGTGCCAGCAGTGAATCGACAGTTAATTCACCCCTCCACTTT; CDR3aa: CASSESTVNSPLHF
abundance: .; d_gene: TRBD2; v_gene: TRBV6-4; j_gene: TRBJ2-3; CDR3nt: TGTGCCAGCAGTCCTAGCGGGAGGACAGATACGCAGTATTTT; CDR3aa: CASSPSGRTDTQYF